Described below is a single TCR beta chain sequence and its context. The source of the sample is a study of cytomegalovirus exposure and HLA in healthy donors. V lost 11 bases and J lost 6, with 25 bases in between. Germline V gene lookup returns CDR1 SSHAT and CDR2 FNYEAQ (reference sequence). This CDR3 spans 15 amino acids. The PCR employed 60 Vbeta primers together with 13 Jbeta primers. Sequencing used immunoSEQ multiplex PCR; TCRdb keeps in-frame clones, though not all of them. The table has hundreds of thousands of clones, about 80% seen once; the top ten hold more than 0.5%. This receptor was identified in a woman in her thirties or forties in good health and CMV-seronegative. Specimen: PBMCs. The genes are TRBV7-7 and TRBJ1-2; no clear D. Written as DNA, the CDR3 is TGTGCCCTTAATCGTTGGGAGTTGAAATCGAATGGCTACACCTTC. Its translation: CALNRWELKSNGYTF.